This TCR beta chain was recovered during a study of vaccination and CD4 T cells after COVID-19. Whole-study findings and limits: Apart from involving relatively few convalescent patients, the work omitted early post-infection timepoints.

By its share, this clonotype is medium-sized. Antigen: not known. The study sequenced cultured CD4+ T cell DNA using the Oncomine TCR Beta short-read assay. Genomic DNA from cultured CD4+ T cells was extracted. From the PCR reads, TCRdb called clonotypes with MiXCR, one entry per CDR3 protein. The profile shows around 25,000 distinct CDR3 sequences, 25% to 35% of them singletons. CDR1 and CDR2 (germline): LNHNV, YYDKDF (reference sequence). This CDR3 spans 15 amino acids. J was trimmed by 4 bases and V by 4 bases; bases with no gene match: 4. As for time point: late sampling 161 to 241 days after vaccination in three convalescent patients. The treatment denotes: approximately 9-day PBMC culture with coronavirus spike peptide pools or control peptides (ViraFEST assay).

The sequence derives from a human donor who had recovered from COVID-19. The sample consisted of CD4+ T cells from blood, cultured in vitro, taken about 7 months after SARS-CoV-2 vaccination. This chain connects TRBV15 to TRBJ2-3, with 11 nucleotides matching TRBD2. The CDR3 bases are TGTGCCACCAGCACGGGACTAGCGGACTCAGATACGCAGTATTTT. Amino acids: CATSTGLADSDTQYF.